A selection of T cell receptor beta chains follows, all from one sample in a study of blood T cell repertoires in COVID-19. This table comes from immunoSEQ multiplex PCR, and its TCRdb copy is limited to in-frame clones, with some not included. In the table there are 310,000 or so clones, around 90% of which are singletons. Source material: peripheral blood. The receptors come from a man under 40 with COVID-19, enrolled during active disease. Both conserved end residues are part of each CDR3.

V: TRBV19
CDR3: CASTYDGGFLYNEQFF

V: TRBV7-3
CDR3: CASSFNRGNGYTF

V: TRBV11-2
CDR3: CASSQTGQGNSPLHF

V: TRBV7-2
CDR3: CASSAGQGSGETQYF

V: TRBV15
CDR3: CATSSVTGTYNEQFF

V: TRBV9
CDR3: CASSVAWSSTDTQYF

V: TRBV18
CDR3: CASSPWTIYEQYF

V: TRBV7-2
CDR3: CASSPQGGNTEAFF

V: TRBV5-1
CDR3: CASSPNGGEATEAFF

V: TRBV11-2
CDR3: CASSTGQGSEQYF

V: TRBV5-4
CDR3: CASQAGHLNTEAFF

V: TRBV4-3
CDR3: CASSPEVEGYGYTF

V: TRBV27
CDR3: CASSYLDNREQYF

V: TRBV7-3
CDR3: CASSDSQGAQETQYF

V: TRBV2
CDR3: CASSEELAGSSVRYEQYF

V: TRBV11-3
CDR3: CASSPNSPSGANVLTF

V: TRBV5-1
CDR3: CASNRAGGPDNEQFF

V: TRBV7-2
CDR3: CASSLDRGWGGYTF

V: TRBV19
CDR3: CASSRDSRQPQHF

V: TRBV20-1
CDR3: CSAREHRGAVF

V: TRBV7-3
CDR3: CASSLNHRGPHEQYF

V: TRBV6-5
CDR3: CASSYSLARSSYEQYF

V: TRBV5-8
CDR3: CASSFLRDRNQPQHF

V: TRBV7-3
CDR3: CASRGQGSKVYNEQFF

V: TRBV6-5
CDR3: CASSYGGLRGYTF

V: TRBV28
CDR3: CASSPKTGYDNEQFF

V: TRBV11-2
CDR3: CASSKLLDSTTNEKLFF

V: TRBV28
CDR3: CASTPGRGSSYEQYF

V: TRBV5-1
CDR3: CASSSGQGNSPLHF